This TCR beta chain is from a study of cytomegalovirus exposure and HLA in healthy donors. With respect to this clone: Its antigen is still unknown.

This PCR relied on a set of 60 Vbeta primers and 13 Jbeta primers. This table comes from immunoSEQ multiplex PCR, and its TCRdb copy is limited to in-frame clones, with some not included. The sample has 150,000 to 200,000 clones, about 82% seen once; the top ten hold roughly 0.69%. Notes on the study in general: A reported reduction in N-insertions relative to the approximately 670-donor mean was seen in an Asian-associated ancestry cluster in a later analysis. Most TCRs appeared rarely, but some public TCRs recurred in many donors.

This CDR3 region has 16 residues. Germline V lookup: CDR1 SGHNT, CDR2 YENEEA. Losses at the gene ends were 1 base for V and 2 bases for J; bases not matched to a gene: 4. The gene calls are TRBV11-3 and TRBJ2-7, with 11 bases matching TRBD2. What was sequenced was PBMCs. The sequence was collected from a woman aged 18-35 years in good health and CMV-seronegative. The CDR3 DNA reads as TGTGCCAGCAGCTTAGTTAAGGGACTAGCGGCCTACGAGCAGTACTTC. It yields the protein CASSLVKGLAAYEQYF. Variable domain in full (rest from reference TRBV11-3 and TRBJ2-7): EAGVVQSPRYKIIEKKQPVAFWCNPISGHNTLYWYLQNLGQGPELLIRYENEEAVDDSQLPKDRFSAERLKGVDSTLKIQPAELGDSAVYLCASSLVKGLAAYEQYFGPGTRLTVT.